Below, one T cell receptor beta chain is given with its context. Its target is not known. Following RNA extraction, reverse transcription yielded cDNA that acted as the sequencing template. The repertoire was sequenced with immunoSEQ multiplex PCR; TCRdb's copy has only in-frame clones and lacks some. In the table there are approximately 150,000 clones, more than 45% of which are singletons. Trimming stripped 4 bases from V and 8 bases from J, with 16 bases between. Germline V gene lookup returns CDR1 SGHRS and CDR2 YFSETQ. This CDR3 has 14 amino acids. The data derive from a study of CD8+ T cells in alopecia areata. Sorted out of PBMCs were CD4+ T cells and CD8+ T cells. Study-wide results and limits: Clonality exceeded that of normal scalp in lesional scalp, most notably in alopecia totalis/universalis.

The J gene is TRBJ2-1, the V gene TRBV5-1; either TRBD1 or TRBD2 may fit D (5 bases each). The source is a human donor with alopecia areata. Source material: CD4+ T cells sorted from blood. The DNA of the CDR3 is TGCGCCAGCAGCCCGGGACGGGAAACTGATGAGCAGTTCTTC. Amino acids: CASSPGRETDEQFF. The full variable domain, with the rest looked up from reference TRBV5-1 and TRBJ2-1, is KAGVTQTPRYLIKTRGQQVTLSCSPISGHRSVSWYQQTPGQGLQFLFEYFSETQRNKGNFPGRFSGRQFSNSRSEMNVSTLELGDSALYLCASSPGRETDEQFFGPGTRLTVL.